The T cell receptor beta chain described here comes from a study of blood T cells in healthy people across ages. A second PCR, run for about 7 to 11 cycles, used a sample-barcoded 5' primer plus a J-beta primer mix. One entry per CDR3 protein results from TCRdb running MiXCR on the 5' RACE reads. Of 600,000 to 800,000 distinct CDR3 sequences in the sample, under 25% were seen once. Concerning this clonotype itself: Antigen: not known.

This CDR3 spans 17 amino acids. Unmatched junction bases numbered 17, after V lost 5 bases and J lost 5 bases. Germline V gene sequence: CDR1 SGHTA, CDR2 FQGNSA. The study isolated at least 7 million PBMCs from each sample. With each sample, at least 6 micrograms of total RNA were extracted. Study-level points and caveats: Roughly linearly, TCR beta diversity per million T cells fell as age increased. Researchers report that TCR beta diversity correlated strongly with naive T cell percentage.

The sequence derives from a man in his 70s in good health. The chain uses TRBV7-2 and TRBJ2-7; 8 bases are a match to TRBD1. Sequencing was performed on blood. For the CDR3, the DNA is TGTGCCAGCAGCCTACAGGGGGGACAAACGGGACGGAACGAGCAGTACTTC. It codes for CASSLQGGQTGRNEQYF.